Relative to its sample, the clone carrying this T cell receptor beta chain is medium-sized (0.01 to 0.1%). The sample comes from a study of OX40 agonist ivuxolimab in advanced cancers. Trimming took off 4 bases at V and 2 bases at J, with 4 bases between the two ends. CDR1 is SGHKS and CDR2 is YYEKEE in the germline V gene (reference sequence). The CDR3 runs to 12 residues. Assay used: immunoSEQ multiplex PCR; TCRdb lists only in-frame clones, some missing. The sample holds more than 9,000 clones; approximately 57% are singletons and the top ten take around 46%. This clonotype was obtained from an adult with an advanced solid tumor such as melanoma, head and neck, liver or kidney cancer. V gene TRBV5-5 combines with J gene TRBJ2-1; D is unresolved. Sample: CD4+ or CD8+ T cells sorted from blood, taken in a trial of the OX40 agonist ivuxolimab. The CDR3 DNA reads TGTGCCAGCAGCGCGCCCTACAATGAGCAGTTCTTC. Its protein is CASSAPYNEQFF.